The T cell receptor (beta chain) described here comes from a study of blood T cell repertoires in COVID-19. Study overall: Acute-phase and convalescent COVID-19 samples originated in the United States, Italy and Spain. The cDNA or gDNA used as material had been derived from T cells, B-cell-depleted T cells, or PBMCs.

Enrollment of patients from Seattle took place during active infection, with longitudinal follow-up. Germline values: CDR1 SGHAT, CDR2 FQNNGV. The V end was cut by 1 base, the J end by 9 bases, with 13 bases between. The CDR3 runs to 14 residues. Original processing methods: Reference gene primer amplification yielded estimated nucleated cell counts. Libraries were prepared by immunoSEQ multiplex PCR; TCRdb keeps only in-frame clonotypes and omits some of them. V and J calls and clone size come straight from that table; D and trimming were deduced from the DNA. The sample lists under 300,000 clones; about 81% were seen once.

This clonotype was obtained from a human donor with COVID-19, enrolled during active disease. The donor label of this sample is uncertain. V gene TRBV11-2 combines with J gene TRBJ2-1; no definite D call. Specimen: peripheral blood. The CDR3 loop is CASSLVRNQPEQFF. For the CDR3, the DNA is TGTGCCAGCAGCTTAGTCAGAAATCAACCTGAGCAGTTCTTC. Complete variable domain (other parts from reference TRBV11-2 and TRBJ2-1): EAGVAQSPRYKIIEKRQSVAFWCNPISGHATLYWYQQILGQGPKLLIQFQNNGVVDDSQLPKDRFSAERLKGVDSTLKIQPAKLEDSAVYLCASSLVRNQPEQFFGPGTRLTVL.